Detailed here is one T cell receptor (beta chain). Its antigen is not yet known. Per-base quality was not reported, and no clone a single base away is much larger than it. This entry comes from a study of blood T cell repertoires in COVID-19 (dated by TCRdb to 2018 to 2020). Background for the entire study: Samples from collaborators originated in the United States, Italy and Spain and spanned both the acute and convalescent phases of COVID-19. Deeply sampled blood TCRbeta repertoires from subjects exposed to, actively infected with, or recovered from COVID-19 were included in the dataset. The material from the prospective study consisted of cDNA or gDNA derived from T cells, B-cell-depleted T cells, or PBMCs. The samples were drawn from two sources: the first 160 participants of the ongoing ImmuneRACE study, and 1,000 to 1,500 subjects contributed by 6 global collaborators. Nearly every sample came with metadata listing a de-identified subject ID, COVID-19 status, age in years and sex. HLA class I and class II types, where available, came from metadata supplied by the sample provider rather than from assay-based typing. The repertoires were released in a freely available public database meant as a resource for research on the immune response to SARS-CoV-2. Results and caveats for the whole study, not just this receptor: Clinical and demographic metadata were provided uncurated, with the amount varying by source and participant.

CDR1 and CDR2 were assigned from the germline V gene as ENHRY and SYGVKD. CDR3 length: 13 amino acids, cysteine to phenylalanine. Only the CDR3 DNA stays, 39 bases, in frame from base 1. Each collaborating institution followed its own protocols to collect whole blood in K2EDTA tubes. For TCRbeta analysis, collaborator samples were shipped as frozen whole blood, as isolated PBMCs, or as DNA extracted from either sample type. TCRbeta CDR3 regions were amplified from genomic DNA using the immunoSEQ Assay, a bias-controlled multiplex PCR. The paper's data handling went like this. Nucleated cell counts per sample were estimated from amplification of reference gene primers within the assay. To quantify the absolute abundance of each unique TCRbeta CDR3 rearrangement, sequence reads were collapsed and filtered. For each sample, productive Simpson clonality was calculated as the square root of Simpson's diversity index across productive rearrangements. The immuneACCESS repertoire file appears here via TCRdb, limited to in-frame rearrangements. These files lack a portion of the clones; in checked studies, under half of the deficit traces to unresolved V genes, and the cause of the others is not known. Clonal size and the V and J genes are those of that table, whereas D and trimming came from the DNA. The sample has approximately 290,000 clones on record, more than 85% of them singletons. 0.7% to 0.9% of the sample is taken by the ten largest.

Input material: peripheral blood. The receptor chain draws on TRBV10-3 and TRBJ1-5, with 9 bases matching TRBD1. The TCR comes from a man aged 30 to 39 with acute or convalescent COVID-19. This receptor has the CDR3 CVSRDRVDQPQHF. The DNA sequence is TGTGTCAGCCGGGACAGGGTAGATCAGCCCCAGCATTTT.